These 25 T cell receptor beta chains originate from one sample sequenced in a study of blood T cell repertoires in COVID-19. Clones were read by immunoSEQ multiplex PCR, and TCRdb kept only the in-frame ones, dropping some. The sample lists 59,000 or so clones; approximately 80% were seen once. Specimen: peripheral blood. These receptor sequences come from a woman aged 80 or over with active or convalescent COVID-19.

J is TRBJ1-4 and V is TRBV5-1, with 8 positions matching TRBD1. This CDR3 comprises 17 residues. With V trimmed by 2 bases and J by 1 base, 7 bases remained unmatched. Germline-derived CDR1 and CDR2 are SGHRS and YFSETQ. The CDR3 DNA follows: TGCGCCAGCAGCTTAACCCAGGGGGCTTTAACTAATGAAAAACTGTTTTTT. It encodes CASSLTQGALTNEKLFF.

The gene calls are TRBV5-6 and TRBJ2-5; 9 positions agree with TRBD1. V was clipped by 0 bases and J by 4 bases; unmatched bases: 7. CDR3 size: 16 residues. Looked up from germline, CDR1 is SGHDT and CDR2 is YYEEEE. The CDR3 here is CASSLDGTGIRETQYF. The CDR3 DNA sequence: TGTGCCAGCAGCTTGGATGGGACAGGGATCCGAGAGACCCAGTACTTC.

The V and J genes are TRBV28 and TRBJ1-1, with a possible D match to TRBD1 (6 bases). The germline CDR1 and CDR2 sequences are MDHEN and SYDVKM. V gave up 2 bases and J gave up 1 base, with 14 bases separating them. The CDR3 covers 16 residues. This CDR3 reads CASSLATGLANTEAFF. CDR3 DNA sequence: TGTGCCAGCAGTTTAGCGACAGGATTAGCGAACACTGAAGCTTTCTTT.

The rearrangement uses TRBV7-3 and TRBJ1-2, with D maybe TRBD1 (6 bases). CDR1 SGHTA and CDR2 FQGTGA come from the germline V gene. The CDR3 is made up of 16 amino acids. V dropped 0 bases and J dropped 0 bases, with 11 bases sitting between them. The CDR3 bases are TGTGCCAGCAGCTTAACCGGACAGAGTGCTAACTATGGCTACACCTTC. Its translation: CASSLTGQSANYGYTF. The complete variable domain, with remaining parts taken from reference TRBV7-3 and TRBJ1-2, reads GAGVSQTPSNKVTEKGKYVELRCDPISGHTALYWYRQSLGQGPEFLIYFQGTGAADDSGLPNDRFFAVRPEGSVSTLKIQRTERGDSAVYLCASSLTGQSANYGYTFGSGTRLTVV.

This clone has a handful of counts. The rearrangement uses TRBV10-3 and TRBJ2-7; 8 bases match TRBD1. Germline CDR1 reads ENHRY; CDR2 reads SYGVKD. V was clipped by 6 bases and J by 2 bases; unmatched bases: 6. The CDR3 is 14 residues long. The CDR3 DNA reads TGTGCCATCAGGAGGACAGGGAACCCCTACGAGCAGTACTTC. Its protein is CAIRRTGNPYEQYF.

Here the CDR3 reads CASSYGTGGTEAFF. For the CDR3, the DNA is TGTGCCAGCAGTTATGGGACAGGGGGTACTGAAGCTTTCTTT. The V call is TRBV6-6, the J call TRBJ1-1, with 11 bases identical to TRBD1. V was clipped by 3 bases and J by 5 bases; unmatched bases: 2. CDR1 MNHNY and CDR2 SVGAGI come from the germline V gene (reference sequence). This CDR3 is built from 14 residues.

The chain has TRBV6-2 or TRBV6-3 and TRBJ2-4; 8 bases are a match to TRBD2. V was pared by 5 bases and J by 7 bases, with 16 bases of the junction left unmatched. CDR3 length: 17 amino acids. Germline values: CDR1 MNHEY, CDR2 SVGEGT. The CDR3 DNA reads as TGTGCCAGCAGTACCCCACTTACGCCCAGCGGGGGTAACATTCAGTACTTC. Protein: CASSTPLTPSGGNIQYF.

The V call is TRBV5-6, the J call TRBJ1-2, with D possibly TRBD1 on 6 matching bases. There are 13 residues in the CDR3. Between the trimmed V and J ends, which lost 3 bases and 7 bases, there was a span of 13 bases. Germline-derived CDR1 and CDR2 are SGHDT and YYEEEE. The CDR3 reads CASSSRGGGGYTF. The CDR3, as DNA: TGTGCCAGCAGCTCCAGAGGGGGGGGTGGCTACACCTTC.

This chain uses TRBV6-1 with TRBJ1-5; 8 positions agree with TRBD1. Germline V gives CDR1 MNHNS, CDR2 SASEGT. The CDR3 contains 15 residues. With 1 base clipped from V and 5 bases from J, the junction kept 4 bases outside the gene matches. The CDR3 DNA sequence: TGTGCCAGCAGTGAAGGGACAGGGATCTATCAGCCCCAGCATTTT. This sequence encodes CASSEGTGIYQPQHF.

This clone was seen a few times. The rearrangement uses TRBV10-3 and TRBJ1-2; tentatively, D is TRBD1 (5 bases). The CDR3 covers 12 residues. V was pared by 4 bases and J by 5 bases, with 8 bases between. CDR1 is ENHRY, CDR2 SYGVKD, per germline. CDR3 amino acids: CAISVDSYGYTF. The CDR3 coding sequence is TGTGCCATCAGTGTAGACAGTTATGGCTACACCTTC.

J is TRBJ2-5 and V is TRBV18; 7 nucleotides agree with TRBD1. Germline V CDR1 and CDR2: KGHSH, LQKENI. This CDR3 is built from 13 residues. V trimming: 5 bases; J trimming: 3 bases; junction bases outside the gene matches: 3. As DNA, the CDR3 is TGTGCCAGCTCAGGACAGGCGGAAGAGACCCAGTACTTC. Its protein product is CASSGQAEETQYF. The full variable domain, its missing parts supplied by reference TRBV18 and TRBJ2-5, is NAGVMQNPRHLVRRRGQEARLRCSPMKGHSHVYWYRQLPEEGLKFMVYLQKENIIDESGMPKERFSAEFPKEGPSILRIQQVVRGDSAAYFCASSGQAEETQYFGPGTRLLVL.

This CDR3 is CASSERQANYNEQFF. In DNA, the CDR3 is TGTGCCAGCAGTGAACGTCAGGCGAACTACAATGAGCAGTTCTTC. The V gene is TRBV2, the J gene TRBJ2-1; no reliable D call. The CDR3 is 15 amino acids. Trimming left V 2 bases short and J 3 bases short, with 11 bases between. Germline-derived CDR1 and CDR2 are SNHLY and FYNNEI. Complete variable domain (other parts from reference TRBV2 and TRBJ2-1): EPEVTQTPSHQVTQMGQEVILRCVPISNHLYFYWYRQILGQKVEFLVSFYNNEISEKSEIFDDQFSVERPDGSNFTLKIRSTKLEDSAMYFCASSERQANYNEQFFGPGTRLTVL.

The rearrangement joins TRBV5-5 to TRBJ2-7; unclear D gene. CDR1 and CDR2 from the germline V gene are SGHKS and YYEKEE (reference sequence). V shed 0 bases and J shed 0 bases, with 10 bases lying between them. The CDR3 is made up of 15 amino acids. The CDR3 sequence is CASSLGFGDSYEQYF. CDR3 nucleotide sequence: TGTGCCAGCAGCTTGGGGTTCGGTGACTCCTACGAGCAGTACTTC.

V usage is TRBV10-3 and J usage is TRBJ1-5; D gene uncertain. Germline CDR1 is ENHRY and CDR2 is SYGVKD. V gave up 4 bases and J gave up 0 bases, with 7 bases separating them. CDR3 length: 14 residues. Here the CDR3 reads CAISASNSNQPQHF. The CDR3 coding sequence is TGTGCCATCAGTGCTAGCAATAGCAATCAGCCCCAGCATTTT.

J is TRBJ1-2 and V is TRBV27; tentative D call: TRBD1 (6 bases). V lost 4 bases to trimming and J lost 4 bases, with 19 bases between them. In germline, CDR1 is MNHEY, CDR2 SMNVEV (reference sequence). There are 16 residues in the CDR3. DNA of the CDR3: TGTGCCAGCAGTTCCCCACGAGGGCTACAGGGCTATGGCTACACCTTC. Protein: CASSSPRGLQGYGYTF.

The J gene is TRBJ1-1, the V gene TRBV19; TRBD1 aligns across 8 bases. Trimming cost V 7 bases and J 1 base; bases outside gene matches: 8. This CDR3 has 15 residues. Germline V gene sequence: CDR1 LNHDA, CDR2 SQIVND (reference sequence). For the CDR3, the DNA is TGTGCCAGTACCTTATGGGGGACAGGGAACACTGAAGCTTTCTTT. It is translated as CASTLWGTGNTEAFF.

This chain links TRBV19 with TRBJ1-1; TRBD1 is a possible D gene (6 bases). Germline V CDR1 and CDR2: LNHDA, SQIVND (reference sequence). V gave up 6 bases and J gave up 2 bases, with 13 bases separating them. CDR3 length equals 14 residues. Here the CDR3 DNA reads TGTGCCAGTAGCAGGGGCGGGTCCAACACTGAAGCTTTCTTT. This sequence encodes CASSRGGSNTEAFF.

The chain employs TRBV3-1 (or the pseudogene TRBV3-2) and TRBJ1-5; D gene uncertain. Germline assignment: CDR1 LGHDT and CDR2 YNNKEL (reference sequence). Trimming shortened V by 0 bases and J by 5 bases, and 8 bases separated the two germline ends. The CDR3 consists of 14 residues. The chain's CDR3 is CASSQDTGDQPQHF. The DNA of the CDR3 is TGTGCCAGCAGCCAAGATACCGGGGATCAGCCCCAGCATTTT.

The chain employs TRBV9 and TRBJ1-1; 11 bases align to TRBD1. Germline loops: CDR1 SGDLS, CDR2 YYNGEE. The CDR3 covers 14 residues. The V segment lost 2 bases and the J segment 7 bases; nucleotides outside the gene matches: 4. The CDR3 DNA is TGTGCCAGCAGCGTTGGACAGGGGGCTCTTGAAGCTTTCTTT. Its protein is CASSVGQGALEAFF. Full variable domain (missing parts from reference TRBV9 and TRBJ1-1): DSGVTQTPKHLITATGQRVTLRCSPRSGDLSVYWYQQSLDQGLQFLIQYYNGEERAKGNILERFSAQQFPDLHSELNLSSLELGDSALYFCASSVGQGALEAFFGQGTRLTVV.

This chain uses TRBV18 with TRBJ2-5; D call uncertain. V lost 2 bases to trimming and J lost 7 bases, with 8 bases between them. This CDR3 is built from 12 residues. Germline V gene lookup returns CDR1 KGHSH and CDR2 LQKENI. The CDR3 DNA reads TGTGCCAGCTCACCAGACTCCGGGACCCAGTACTTC. It encodes CASSPDSGTQYF.

This chain connects TRBV5-1 to TRBJ2-7; 11 nucleotides line up with TRBD2. The CDR3 is 16 amino acids. CDR1 is SGHRS, CDR2 YFSETQ, per germline. The trim removed 3 bases at V and 4 bases at J, leaving 9 bases unmatched. Here the CDR3 DNA reads TGCGCCAGCAGCTCTGTTCCGGGACTAGCGGCATACGAGCAGTACTTC. Translating gives CASSSVPGLAAYEQYF.

The rearrangement uses TRBV28 and TRBJ2-1; D not resolved. CDR3 length: 15 residues. Trimming pared 5 bases from V and 6 bases from J, leaving 17 bases between. The germline gives CDR1 MDHEN, CDR2 SYDVKM. CDR3 DNA: TGTGCCAGCAGTGAAGATCGTCTAGAACTCAATGAGCAGTTCTTC. Its protein product is CASSEDRLELNEQFF.

J is TRBJ1-2 and V is TRBV7-8; 7 nucleotides align to TRBD1. CDR1 and CDR2 from the germline V gene are SGHVS and FQNEAQ. J gave up 2 bases and V 5 bases, and 8 bases lay outside the gene matches. This CDR3 region has 15 residues. The CDR3 DNA sequence: TGTGCCAGCAGCCTAGGACAGGCAAAAAACTATGGCTACACCTTC. Its translation: CASSLGQAKNYGYTF.

V and J are TRBV7-9 and TRBJ1-3, with D possibly matching TRBD1 (6 bases). The V and J ends lost 1 base and 0 bases respectively, with 19 bases between them. CDR1 is SEHNR and CDR2 is FQNEAQ in the germline V gene (reference sequence). The CDR3 is made up of 19 amino acids. CDR3 residues: CASSLDQSSAGASGNTIYF. Here the CDR3 DNA reads TGTGCCAGCAGCTTAGACCAATCCTCGGCAGGGGCCTCTGGAAACACCATATATTTT.

This sequence joins TRBV9 and TRBJ2-7; 7 positions agree with TRBD1. This CDR3 has 15 residues. V lost 2 bases to trimming and J lost 3 bases; unmatched junction nucleotides: 8. Germline-derived CDR1 and CDR2 are SGDLS and YYNGEE. CDR3 loop: CASSVGLGTDYEQYF. Here the CDR3 DNA reads TGTGCCAGCAGCGTTGGCCTCGGGACAGACTACGAGCAGTACTTC.